Below are 14 T cell receptor beta chains sequenced from a single sample in a study of cytomegalovirus exposure and HLA in healthy donors. Researchers ran the PCR with 60 Vbeta and 13 Jbeta primers. Sequencing was performed with immunoSEQ multiplex PCR; in TCRdb, only in-frame clones are kept and a portion is missing. This sample yields some 130,000 clones, of which 77% are seen a single time; 3.9% belongs to the top ten. The sequenced material came from PBMCs. The receptor source for this set is a male donor in good health and CMV-seronegative.

Here the CDR3 DNA reads TGCAGTGCCCCTTGGAGGCGTGCTCAGTATTTT. Its translation: CSAPWRRAQYF. V usage is TRBV20-1 and J usage is TRBJ2-3; TRBD2 is a possible D gene (5 bases). This CDR3 is 11 amino acids long. Germline assignment: CDR1 DFQATT and CDR2 SNEGSKA (reference sequence). V shed 6 bases and J shed 12 bases, with 16 bases lying between them.

The CDR3 bases are TGTGCCAGCAGTCCGGGACTAGGGGAATACATTCAGTACTTC. Amino acid sequence: CASSPGLGEYIQYF. V usage is TRBV6-1 and J usage is TRBJ2-4, with 8 bases aligning to TRBD2. This CDR3 has 14 amino acids. J was trimmed by 8 bases and V by 5 bases; bases with no gene match: 8. The germline CDR1 and CDR2 sequences are MNHNS and SASEGT.

The chain joins TRBV11-3 to TRBJ2-3, with no clear D. The length of the CDR3 is 14 residues. The germline gives CDR1 SGHNT, CDR2 YENEEA. Trimming removed 5 bases at V and 6 bases at J, with 15 bases between. CDR3 sequence reads: CASSKDSIADTQYF. The CDR3 DNA is TGTGCCAGCAGCAAAGACTCGATCGCTGATACGCAGTATTTT.

The chain has TRBV6-1 and TRBJ2-7, with a weak D call TRBD1 (6 bases). This CDR3 is 16 amino acids long. CDR1 and CDR2 from the germline V gene are MNHNS and SASEGT. V was trimmed by 2 bases and J by 5 bases, leaving 19 bases between them. In DNA form, the CDR3 reads TGTGCCAGCAGTGAACGGACAGCAGGAGGTTATCACGAGCAGTACTTC. It codes for CASSERTAGGYHEQYF.

This clone has only one observation. V and J are TRBV13 and TRBJ2-3; D might be TRBD2 (5 bases). The CDR3 has 14 residues. V was shortened by 1 base and J by 2 bases, with 7 bases between the two germline ends. Looked up from germline, CDR1 is PRHDT and CDR2 is FYEKMQ (reference sequence). The CDR3 protein is CASSLAADTDTQYF. The CDR3 nucleotides read TGTGCCAGCAGCTTAGCAGCGGACACAGATACGCAGTATTTT.

J is TRBJ2-4 and V is TRBV28; a weak D match, TRBD2 (5 bases). V was clipped by 7 bases and J by 0 bases, with 13 bases between them. Germline V lookup: CDR1 MDHEN, CDR2 SYDVKM. The CDR3 totals 15 residues. The CDR3 DNA reads as TGTGCCAGCAACCCTGGGAGTCTAGCCAAAAACATTCAGTACTTC. Translation: CASNPGSLAKNIQYF.

This clone showed up just once. For the CDR3, the DNA is TGTGCCAGTAACCCGACAGGTCAAGAGACCCAGTACTTC. This translates into CASNPTGQETQYF. The rearrangement uses TRBV19 and TRBJ2-5; the D gene is possibly TRBD1 (6 bases). Germline V gene data show CDR1 as LNHDA and CDR2 as SQIVND (reference sequence). This CDR3 comprises 13 residues. V shed 7 bases and J shed 2 bases, with 11 bases lying between them.

This sequence joins TRBV4-1 and TRBJ1-1; D is perhaps TRBD1 (5 bases). Germline V gives CDR1 MGHRA, CDR2 YSYEKL. The CDR3 has 16 amino acids. V gave up 0 bases and J gave up 5 bases, with 16 bases separating them. In DNA, the CDR3 is TGCGCCAGCAGCCAAGACCCCCGGGGGGTAAGGACTGAAGCTTTCTTT. This gives the protein CASSQDPRGVRTEAFF.

The sample holds a few counts of this clone. V and J are TRBV6-6 and TRBJ1-1; D gene uncertain. The length of the CDR3 is 16 residues. Trimming removed 2 bases at V and 1 base at J, with 14 bases between. The germline CDR1 and CDR2 sequences are MNHNY and SVGAGI (reference sequence). CDR3 sequence reads: CASSYKGSGSNTEAFF. CDR3 nucleotides: TGTGCCAGCAGTTACAAAGGGAGTGGTTCGAACACTGAAGCTTTCTTT.

This chain joins TRBV6-1 and TRBJ1-5, with D possibly matching TRBD1 (5 bases). The V and J ends lost 5 bases and 6 bases respectively, with 14 bases between them. This CDR3 is built from 14 residues. The germline V gene has CDR1 MNHNS and CDR2 SASEGT. The CDR3 region has the DNA TGTGCCAGCAGTTGGCAGGGAAGGGGTCAGCCCCAGCATTTT. Translation: CASSWQGRGQPQHF.

The CDR3 nucleotides are TGTGCCCCCTCGAGGACTAGCGCCTGTTTGTTCGCAGATACGCAGTATTTT. This gives the protein CAPSRTSACLFADTQYF. The chain joins TRBV9 to TRBJ2-3; 9 bases align to TRBD2. Germline CDR1 reads SGDLS; CDR2 reads YYNGEE. The V gene end was trimmed by 10 bases and the J gene end by 4 bases; junction bases not matched to a gene: 19. The CDR3 covers 17 residues.

V is TRBV6-6 and J is TRBJ2-2; tentatively, D is TRBD1 (7 bases). V lost 6 bases and J 6 bases, leaving 20 bases between the germline ends. The germline V gene encodes CDR1 MNHNY and CDR2 SVGAGI (reference sequence). The CDR3 runs to 16 residues. This CDR3 reads CASSPGGTVEPGELFF. CDR3 DNA: TGTGCCAGCAGCCCCGGAGGGACAGTCGAGCCCGGGGAGCTGTTTTTT.

In its sample, this clone was seen a few times. The CDR3 loop reads CASSLERTGKDTEAFF. The CDR3 region has the DNA TGTGCCAGCAGCTTGGAACGGACAGGGAAGGACACTGAAGCTTTCTTT. This chain uses TRBV5-4 with TRBJ1-1; TRBD1 agrees at 8 bases. Unmatched junction bases numbered 7, after V lost 0 bases and J lost 3 bases. The CDR3 sequence is 16 residues long. Germline V CDR1 and CDR2: SGHNT, YYREEE (reference sequence).

The chain is built from TRBV2 and TRBJ1-2; unclear D gene. Deletions cut 7 bases from V and 4 bases from J, with 19 bases between. This CDR3 has 15 residues. CDR1 is SNHLY, CDR2 FYNNEI, per germline. This CDR3 is CASTKDPRDFYGYTF. The CDR3 coding sequence is TGTGCCAGCACCAAGGATCCGAGAGACTTCTATGGCTACACCTTC. The full variable domain, its missing parts supplied by reference TRBV2 and TRBJ1-2, is EPEVTQTPSHQVTQMGQEVILRCVPISNHLYFYWYRQILGQKVEFLVSFYNNEISEKSEIFDDQFSVERPDGSNFTLKIRSTKLEDSAMYFCASTKDPRDFYGYTFGSGTRLTVV.